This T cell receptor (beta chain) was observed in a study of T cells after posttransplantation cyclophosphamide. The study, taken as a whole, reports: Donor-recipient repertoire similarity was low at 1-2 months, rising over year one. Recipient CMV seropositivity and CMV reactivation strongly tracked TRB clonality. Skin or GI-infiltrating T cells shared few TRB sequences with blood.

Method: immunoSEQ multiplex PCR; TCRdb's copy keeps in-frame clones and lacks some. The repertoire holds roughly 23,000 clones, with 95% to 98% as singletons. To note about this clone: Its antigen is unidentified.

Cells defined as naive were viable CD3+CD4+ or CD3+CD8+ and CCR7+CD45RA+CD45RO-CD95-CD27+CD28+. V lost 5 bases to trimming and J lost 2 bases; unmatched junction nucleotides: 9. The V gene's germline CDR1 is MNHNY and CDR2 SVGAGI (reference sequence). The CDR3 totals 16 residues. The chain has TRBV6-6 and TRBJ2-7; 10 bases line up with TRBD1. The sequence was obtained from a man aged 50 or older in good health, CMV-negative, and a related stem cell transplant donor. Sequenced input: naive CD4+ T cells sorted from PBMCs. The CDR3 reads CASSPSRTGGPYEQYF. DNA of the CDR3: TGTGCCAGCAGTCCCTCGCGGACAGGGGGACCCTACGAGCAGTACTTC.